The rows below give T cell receptor beta chains drawn from one sample of a study of blood T cell repertoires in COVID-19. TCRdb's table, derived via immunoSEQ multiplex PCR, lists solely in-frame clones and lacks some. The profile shows 150,000 to 200,000 clones, more than 70% of them singletons. Source material: PBMCs or T cells enriched from blood (not recorded which). The source is a woman in her fifties or sixties in a cohort exposed to, infected with or recovered from COVID-19 (not recorded which). Each CDR3 is given with its conserved first and last residue. A D gene is named only where the DNA matches it firmly. Size is omitted from some rows. Given values are once, few, many or a class for expanded clones.

16	.	TRBV5-6	TRBJ1-1	.	TGTGCCAGCAGCTTGGGAAGAACATTTATGAACACTGAAGCTTTCTTT	CASSLGRTFMNTEAFF
15	.	TRBV7-2	TRBJ2-5	.	TGTGCCAGCAGCCAGGAAAGCAACATTGTCGGGACCCAGTACTTC	CASSQESNIVGTQYF
17	.	TRBV3-1/TRBV3-2	TRBJ2-3	.	TGTGCCAGCAGCCAACCACCCAGGGTTGGAGATACAGATACGCAGTATTTT	CASSQPPRVGDTDTQYF
15	.	TRBV9	TRBJ2-7	TRBD1	TGTGCCAGCAGCGTCTCGGACAGGGTGACCTACGAGCAGTACTTC	CASSVSDRVTYEQYF
17	.	TRBV3-1/TRBV3-2	TRBJ2-7	TRBD2	TGTGCCAGCAGCCAAGATCGAGCGGGAGGTGAGTTTCGCGAGCAGTACTTC	CASSQDRAGGEFREQYF
14	.	TRBV29-1	TRBJ1-2	.	TGCAGCGTTGAAGGGGTAAAGGAGGTCTATGGCTACACCTTC	CSVEGVKEVYGYTF
18	once	TRBV9	TRBJ2-1	.	TGTGCCAGCAGCGTAGAGAACTCTTACGGGATCAGGATATATGAGCAGTTCTTC	CASSVENSYGIRIYEQFF
14	once	TRBV5-4	TRBJ2-7	.	TGTGCCAGCAGCTTTTCAGGATCCAGTGACGAGCAGTACTTC	CASSFSGSSDEQYF
15	few	TRBV7-2	TRBJ1-6	.	TGTGCCAGCAGCTTAGCCTTAGGGGAGGGTTCACCCCTCCACTTT	CASSLALGEGSPLHF
14	few	TRBV4-1	TRBJ1-3	.	TGCGCCAGCAGCCGCCCGACAGCTGGAAACACCATATATTTT	CASSRPTAGNTIYF
14	.	TRBV25-1	TRBJ2-5	.	TGTGCCAGCAGTGCTGGGGGCGCCGTGGAGACCCAGTACTTC	CASSAGGAVETQYF
12	.	TRBV28	TRBJ1-1	TRBD1	TGTGCCACCAGGGGGGGGTGGGGTGAAGCTTTCTTT	CATRGGWGEAFF
14	.	TRBV28	TRBJ1-5	.	TGTGCCAGCAGTTTACAAGGGGGAGCTCAGCCCCAGCATTTT	CASSLQGGAQPQHF
18	.	TRBV3-1/TRBV3-2	TRBJ1-1	.	TGTGCCAGCAGTCCCCAGGGCAGCGTTGCTACTTTGAACACTGAAGCTTTCTTT	CASSPQGSVATLNTEAFF
17	.	TRBV5-4	TRBJ1-4	TRBD1	TGTGCCAGCAGCTATCGGGACAGGGCCACAACTAATGAAAAACTGTTTTTT	CASSYRDRATTNEKLFF
16	.	TRBV11-3	TRBJ2-7	.	TGTGCCAGCAGCTATGAGGCCGAAACAGGGAACCACGAGCAGTACTTC	CASSYEAETGNHEQYF
14	.	TRBV5-1	TRBJ2-3	TRBD1	TGCGCCAGCAGGGATGGACAGGGCACAGATACGCAGTATTTT	CASRDGQGTDTQYF
16	once	TRBV14	TRBJ2-7	TRBD1	TGTGCCAGCAGCCGACCCGGGACAGTAATTATCCACGAGCAGTACTTC	CASSRPGTVIIHEQYF
16	.	TRBV5-5	TRBJ2-7	TRBD1	TGTGCCAGCAGCTTGGCCAGCGAGACAGGGGTGTACGAGCAGTACTTC	CASSLASETGVYEQYF
14	.	TRBV19	TRBJ2-2	.	TGTGCCAGTAGTATGCAGGGGTTTACCGGGGAGCTGTTTTTT	CASSMQGFTGELFF
15	.	TRBV24-1	TRBJ2-1	.	TGTGCCACCAGTGATTTTACGAGCTCCTACAATGAGCAGTTCTTC	CATSDFTSSYNEQFF
14	.	TRBV5-1	TRBJ1-2	TRBD1	TGCGCCAGCAGCTCTGGGACAGGCCCCTATGGCTACACCTTC	CASSSGTGPYGYTF
15	.	TRBV19	TRBJ1-6	.	TGTGCCAGTAGCGTTCTACAGGGTACTGATTCACCCCTCCACTTT	CASSVLQGTDSPLHF
15	.	TRBV2	TRBJ2-1	TRBD2	TGTGCCAGCATAGACGGAGGACTAGAACTCAATGAGCAGTTCTTC	CASIDGGLELNEQFF
16	few	TRBV7-9	TRBJ2-2	TRBD1	TGTGCCAGCAGCTTAGTGCAGGGGGAGTCAACCGGGGAGCTGTTTTTT	CASSLVQGESTGELFF
16	.	TRBV11-2	TRBJ1-1	.	TGTGCCAGCAGCTTATTCCTGTTAGGGGTAGGGACTGAAGCTTTCTTT	CASSLFLLGVGTEAFF
16	.	TRBV7-2	TRBJ2-5	TRBD1	TGTGCCAGCAGCCTCTCCTCGGGACAGGGCCAAGAGACCCAGTACTTC	CASSLSSGQGQETQYF
15	.	TRBV28	TRBJ1-6	TRBD1	TGTGCCAGCAGGCGTGGACAGGGATATAATTCACCCCTCCACTTT	CASRRGQGYNSPLHF
15	.	TRBV10-3	TRBJ2-7	TRBD1	TGTGCCATCAGTGTTCAGGGACAGGGGAGCTACGAGCAGTACTTC	CAISVQGQGSYEQYF
16	.	TRBV7-6	TRBJ1-6	.	TGTGCCAGCAGCTTGGGCCTGGAGGAGGGGAATTCACCCCTCCACTTT	CASSLGLEEGNSPLHF
17	.	TRBV5-3	TRBJ1-1	.	TGTGCCAGAAGCTTGATCAGGGAACCCGAACCTAACACTGAAGCTTTCTTT	CARSLIREPEPNTEAFF
17	once	TRBV28	TRBJ1-5	TRBD1	TGTGCCAGCAGACTACTGGGGGGACAGGGAGTTCTTCAGCCCCAGCATTTT	CASRLLGGQGVLQPQHF
17	.	TRBV14	TRBJ2-1	.	TGTGCCAGCAGCCCCCGACTTCCGTTGAGCTCCTACAATGAGCAGTTCTTC	CASSPRLPLSSYNEQFF
11	.	TRBV2	TRBJ1-1	.	TGTGCCAGCAGTTTAATTACTGAAGCTTTCTTT	CASSLITEAFF
12	.	TRBV30	TRBJ1-4	.	TGTGCCTGGAGTGTATCATCTGAAAAACTGTTTTTT	CAWSVSSEKLFF